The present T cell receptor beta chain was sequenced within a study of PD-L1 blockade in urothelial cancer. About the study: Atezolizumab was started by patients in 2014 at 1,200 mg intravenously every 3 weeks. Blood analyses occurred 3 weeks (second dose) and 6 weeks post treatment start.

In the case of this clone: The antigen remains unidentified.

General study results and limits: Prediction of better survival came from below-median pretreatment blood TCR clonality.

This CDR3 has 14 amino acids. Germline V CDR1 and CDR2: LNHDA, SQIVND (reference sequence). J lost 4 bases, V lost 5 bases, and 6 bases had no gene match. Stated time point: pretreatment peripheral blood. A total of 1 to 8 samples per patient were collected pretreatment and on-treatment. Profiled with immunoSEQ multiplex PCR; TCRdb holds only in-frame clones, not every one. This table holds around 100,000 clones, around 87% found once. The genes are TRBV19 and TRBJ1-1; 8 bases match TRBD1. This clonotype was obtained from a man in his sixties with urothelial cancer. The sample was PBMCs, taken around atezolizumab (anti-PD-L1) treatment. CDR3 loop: CASSDGRGPTEAFF. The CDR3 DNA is TGTGCCAGTAGTGACGGCAGGGGGCCCACTGAAGCTTTCTTT. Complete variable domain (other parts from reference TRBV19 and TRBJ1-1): DGGITQSPKYLFRKEGQNVTLSCEQNLNHDAMYWYRQDPGQGLRLIYYSQIVNDFQKGDIAEGYSVSREKKESFPLTVTSAQKNPTAFYLCASSDGRGPTEAFFGQGTRLTVV.